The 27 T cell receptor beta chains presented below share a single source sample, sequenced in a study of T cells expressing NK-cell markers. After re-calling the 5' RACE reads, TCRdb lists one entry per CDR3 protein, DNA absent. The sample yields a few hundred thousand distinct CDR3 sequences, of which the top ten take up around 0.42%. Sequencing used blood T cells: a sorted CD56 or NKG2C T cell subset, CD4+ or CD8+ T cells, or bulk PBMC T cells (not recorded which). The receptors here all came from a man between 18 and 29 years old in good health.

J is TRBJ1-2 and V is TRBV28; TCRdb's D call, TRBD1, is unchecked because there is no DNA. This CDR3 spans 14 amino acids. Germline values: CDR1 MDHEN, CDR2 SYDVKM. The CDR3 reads CASRIDRGGNGYTF.

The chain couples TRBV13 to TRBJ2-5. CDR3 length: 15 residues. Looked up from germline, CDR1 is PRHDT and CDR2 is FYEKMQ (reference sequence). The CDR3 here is CASSQGFTNQETQYF.

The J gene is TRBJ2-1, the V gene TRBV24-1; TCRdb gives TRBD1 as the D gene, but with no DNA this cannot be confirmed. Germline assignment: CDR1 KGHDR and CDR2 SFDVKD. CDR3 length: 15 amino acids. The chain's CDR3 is CATSDLTGQLFEQFF.

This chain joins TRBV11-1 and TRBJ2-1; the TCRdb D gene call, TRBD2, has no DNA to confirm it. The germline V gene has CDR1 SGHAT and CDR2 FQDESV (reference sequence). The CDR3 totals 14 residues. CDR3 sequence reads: CASSQGLTYNEQFF.

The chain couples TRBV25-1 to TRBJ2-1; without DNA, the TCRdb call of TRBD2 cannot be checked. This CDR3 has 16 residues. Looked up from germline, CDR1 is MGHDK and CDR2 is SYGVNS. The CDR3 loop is CASSRLAGGLGVEQFF.

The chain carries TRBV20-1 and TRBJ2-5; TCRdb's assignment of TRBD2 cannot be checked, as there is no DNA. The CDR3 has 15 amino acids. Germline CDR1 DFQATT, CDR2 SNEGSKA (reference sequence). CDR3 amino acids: CSASRTSGREETQYF.

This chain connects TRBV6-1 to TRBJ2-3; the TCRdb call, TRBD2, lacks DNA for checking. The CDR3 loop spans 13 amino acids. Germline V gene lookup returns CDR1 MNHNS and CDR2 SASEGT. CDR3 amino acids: CASRARRADRQYF.

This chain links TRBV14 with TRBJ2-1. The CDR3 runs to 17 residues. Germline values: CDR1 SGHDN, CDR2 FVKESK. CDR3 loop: CASSQDSPGGPYNEQFF.

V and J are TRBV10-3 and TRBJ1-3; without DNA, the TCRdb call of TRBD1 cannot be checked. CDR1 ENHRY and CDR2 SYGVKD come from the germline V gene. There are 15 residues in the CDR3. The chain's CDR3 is CATSLEGASGNTIYF.

CDR3 in amino acids: CASSPGPSKGEQYF. The V call is TRBV6-1, the J call TRBJ2-7; TCRdb lists TRBD2, though no DNA is available to test this call. Germline loops: CDR1 MNHNS, CDR2 SASEGT. CDR3 length equals 14 residues.

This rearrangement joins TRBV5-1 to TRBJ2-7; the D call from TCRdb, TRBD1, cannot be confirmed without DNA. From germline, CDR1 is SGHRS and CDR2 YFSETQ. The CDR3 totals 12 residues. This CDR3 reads CASSTGSYEQYF.

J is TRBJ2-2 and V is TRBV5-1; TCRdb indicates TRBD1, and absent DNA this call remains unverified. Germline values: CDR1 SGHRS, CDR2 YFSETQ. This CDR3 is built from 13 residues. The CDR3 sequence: CASSPGQSGELFF.

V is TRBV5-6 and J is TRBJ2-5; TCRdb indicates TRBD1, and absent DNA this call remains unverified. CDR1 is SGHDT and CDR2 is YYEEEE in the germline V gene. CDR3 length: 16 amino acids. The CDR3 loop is CASSLNQGTQQETQYF.

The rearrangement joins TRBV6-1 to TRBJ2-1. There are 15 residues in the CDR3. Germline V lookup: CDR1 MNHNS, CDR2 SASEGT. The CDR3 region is CASRETTSSYNEQFF.

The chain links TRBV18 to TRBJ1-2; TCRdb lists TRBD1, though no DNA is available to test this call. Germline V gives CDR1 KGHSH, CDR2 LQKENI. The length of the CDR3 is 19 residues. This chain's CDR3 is CASSPLIGQGTGVVYGYTF.

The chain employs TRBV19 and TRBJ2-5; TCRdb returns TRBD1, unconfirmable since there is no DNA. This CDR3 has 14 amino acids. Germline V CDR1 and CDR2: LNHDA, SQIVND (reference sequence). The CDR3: CASSLQLGVETQYF.

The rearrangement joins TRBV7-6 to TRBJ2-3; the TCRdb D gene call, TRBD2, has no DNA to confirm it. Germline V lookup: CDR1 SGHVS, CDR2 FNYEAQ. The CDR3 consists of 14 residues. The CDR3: CASSTLAGIHTQYF. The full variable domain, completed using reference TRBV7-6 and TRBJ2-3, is GAGVSQSPRYKVTKRGQDVALRCDPISGHVSLYWYRQALGQGPEFLTYFNYEAQQDKSGLPNDRFSAERPEGSISTLTIQRTEQRDSAMYRCASSTLAGIHTQYFGPGTRLTVL.

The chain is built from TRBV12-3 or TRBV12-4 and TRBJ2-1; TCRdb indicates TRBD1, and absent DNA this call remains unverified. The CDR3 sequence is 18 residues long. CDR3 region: CASKGNTAGQGDYNEQFF.

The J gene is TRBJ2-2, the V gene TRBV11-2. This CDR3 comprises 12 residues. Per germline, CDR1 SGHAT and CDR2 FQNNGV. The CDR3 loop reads CASRSNTGELFF.

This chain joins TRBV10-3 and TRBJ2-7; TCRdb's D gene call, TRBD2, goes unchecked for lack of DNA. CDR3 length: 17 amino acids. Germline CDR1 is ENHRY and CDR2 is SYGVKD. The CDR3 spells CASSESTSWRESYEQYF.

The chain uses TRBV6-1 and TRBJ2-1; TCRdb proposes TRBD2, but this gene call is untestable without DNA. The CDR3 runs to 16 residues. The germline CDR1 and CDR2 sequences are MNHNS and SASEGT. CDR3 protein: CASSMTSGRAYNEQFF.

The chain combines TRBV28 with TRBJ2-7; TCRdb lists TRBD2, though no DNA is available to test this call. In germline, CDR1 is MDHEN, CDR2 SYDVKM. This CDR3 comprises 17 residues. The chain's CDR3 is CASSFWVSGRPNSEQYF.

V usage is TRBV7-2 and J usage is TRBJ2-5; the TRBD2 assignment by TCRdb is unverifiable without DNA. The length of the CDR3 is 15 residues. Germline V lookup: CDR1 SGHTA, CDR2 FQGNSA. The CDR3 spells CASSAPSGGQETQYF.

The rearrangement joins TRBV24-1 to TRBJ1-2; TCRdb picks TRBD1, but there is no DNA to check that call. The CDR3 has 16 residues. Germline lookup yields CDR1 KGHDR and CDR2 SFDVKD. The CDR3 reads CATSDPRDPEGYGYTF.

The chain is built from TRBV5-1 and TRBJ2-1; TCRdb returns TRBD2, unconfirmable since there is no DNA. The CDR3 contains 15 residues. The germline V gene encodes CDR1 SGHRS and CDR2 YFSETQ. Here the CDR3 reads CASRPTSGRANEQFF.

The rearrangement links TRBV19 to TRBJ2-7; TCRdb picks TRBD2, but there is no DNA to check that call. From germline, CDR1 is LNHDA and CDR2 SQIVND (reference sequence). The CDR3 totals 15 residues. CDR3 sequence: CASSMGGQGTYEQYF.

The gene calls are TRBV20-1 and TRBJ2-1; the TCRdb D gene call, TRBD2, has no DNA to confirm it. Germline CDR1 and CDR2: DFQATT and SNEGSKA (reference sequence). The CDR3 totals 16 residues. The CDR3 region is CSARVGPRLYGNEQFF.